Each of the 8 T cell receptor beta chains below was sequenced from the same sample in a study of STAT5B mutations in CD4+ large granular lymphocyte leukemia. Profiling relied on immunoSEQ multiplex PCR, and the TCRdb table lists in-frame clones only, not all of them. The sample contains about 40,000 clones, 84% of which appear only once. Sequencing was performed on CD4+ T cells from blood buffy coats. The receptor set was obtained from a human donor in good health.

This clone was detected only once. The V call is TRBV2, the J call TRBJ1-6; D is unresolved. The V and J ends lost 0 bases and 8 bases respectively, with 14 bases between them. Germline assignment: CDR1 SNHLY and CDR2 FYNNEI. This CDR3 has 16 residues. Written as DNA, the CDR3 is TGTGCCAGCAGTGAAGCGAGGTTGGGGTCCGATTCACCCCTCCACTTT. Its protein product is CASSEARLGSDSPLHF.

The rearrangement uses TRBV29-1 and TRBJ2-3; D possibly corresponds to TRBD1 (5 bases). The CDR3 spans 13 residues. From germline, CDR1 is SQVTM and CDR2 ANQGSEA. V was trimmed by 2 bases and J by 1 base, leaving 7 bases between them. CDR3 nucleotide sequence: TGCAGCGTTGAACCCAGGGGCACAGATACGCAGTATTTT. Translating gives CSVEPRGTDTQYF.

The chain carries TRBV5-1 and TRBJ2-3; 7 positions match TRBD1. The V gene's germline CDR1 is SGHRS and CDR2 YFSETQ. There are 14 residues in the CDR3. The trim removed 7 bases at V and 0 bases at J, leaving 5 bases unmatched. The CDR3 DNA reads TGCGCCAGCGACCCGGGACAGAGCACAGATACGCAGTATTTT. This translates into CASDPGQSTDTQYF.

This chain's CDR3 is CASTRGGNTGELFF. The DNA for the CDR3 is TGTGCCAGCACCAGGGGGGGAAACACCGGGGAGCTGTTTTTT. This chain joins TRBV6-5 and TRBJ2-2; D might be TRBD1 or TRBD2, each matching 7 bases. The CDR3 contains 14 residues. Germline CDR1 is MNHEY and CDR2 is SVGAGI. Trimming shortened V by 7 bases and J by 2 bases, and 11 bases separated the two germline ends.

The rearrangement uses TRBV7-9 and TRBJ2-3; 14 nucleotides line up with TRBD2. The germline gives CDR1 SEHNR, CDR2 FQNEAQ (reference sequence). V lost 6 bases and J lost 5; bases outside the gene matches: 10. The CDR3 runs 17 residues. Here the CDR3 reads CASRGRTSGRNVDTQYF. The CDR3 DNA is TGTGCCAGCAGGGGGAGGACTAGCGGGAGGAACGTAGATACGCAGTATTTT.

This clone was counted only a few times. This chain uses TRBV6-5 with TRBJ1-4; 7 bases align to TRBD1. Germline CDR1 is MNHEY and CDR2 is SVGAGI. There are 14 residues in the CDR3. Germline trimming cut 8 bases from V and 4 bases from J; bases unmatched to any gene: 7. The CDR3 is CASGRDSLNEKLFF. Here the CDR3 DNA reads TGTGCCAGCGGAAGGGACAGCCTTAATGAAAAACTGTTTTTT.

The chain employs TRBV9 and TRBJ2-5, with D possibly called TRBD1 or TRBD2 (6 bases each). In germline, CDR1 is SGDLS, CDR2 YYNGEE. This CDR3 region has 17 residues. The V and J ends lost 4 bases and 7 bases respectively, with 26 bases between them. The CDR3 nucleotides are TGTGCCAGCAGCCCTCCAGGGGTGGGGGGCGCTTCAGTGACCCAGTACTTC. Translation gives CASSPPGVGGASVTQYF.

The chain employs TRBV28 and TRBJ2-4; 7 bases line up with TRBD1. The junction had 14 bases not matched to a gene; V was cut back by 6 bases and J by 12 bases. From germline, CDR1 is MDHEN and CDR2 SYDVKM. The CDR3 is 14 amino acids. The CDR3 nucleotides read TGTGCCAGCAGACCGGCTGGGACAGTTTTGGCTCAGTACTTC. Amino acid sequence: CASRPAGTVLAQYF.